This T cell receptor beta chain was found in a study of long-term antiretroviral therapy in people with HIV. Study-level results: Within the repertoire, clones expanded before ART were dominant at all time points. Comparison with controls showed narrower CDR3 length ranges in HIV repertoires.

Version v3.0 of the immunoSEQ assay was performed at survey level. The method was immunoSEQ multiplex PCR; TCRdb's version includes in-frame clones alone and lacks a portion of them. This sample yields 31,000 or so clones, of which around 85% are seen a single time; roughly 7% belongs to the top ten. As to this clone: The antigen remains undetermined.

Per donor, at least one pre-ART and at least two post-ART PBMC samples were obtained. Every sample had about 0.9-10 million cryopreserved PBMC in it before DNA extraction. The sequence was collected from a man aged 45 to 65 with HIV. Source: unsorted PBMCs, taken around 5 years before starting antiretroviral therapy.

CDR3 in amino acids: CASSPTRPVEQYF. The CDR3 nucleotides read TGTGCCAGCAGCCCCACCAGACCTGTAGAGCAGTACTTC. The chain employs TRBV7-2 and TRBJ2-7; no firm D call. V dropped 5 bases and J dropped 7 bases, with 15 bases sitting between them. CDR1 is SGHTA and CDR2 is FQGNSA in the germline V gene. CDR3 length: 13 amino acids.